The text below deals with one TCR beta chain. An amount of RNA that ranged from roughly 0.5 to 1 ug was reverse transcribed with random hexamers. TCRdb re-called the immunoSEQ multiplex PCR reads through MiXCR, storing one row per CDR3 protein. The sample gives approximately 70,000 distinct CDR3 sequences, over 95% of which show up once; around 0.11% is in the top ten. This sample stems from a study of CD8 T cells in Susac syndrome. The specimen was CD4+ T cells from PBMCs. This receptor was identified in a human donor with multiple sclerosis.

The CDR3 is CATSVHRDNTGELFF. Written as DNA, the CDR3 is TGTGCCACTTCGGTACACAGGGACAACACCGGGGAGCTGTTTTTT. This chain joins TRBV19 and TRBJ2-2, with a weak D call TRBD1 (6 bases). CDR3 length equals 15 residues. Per germline, CDR1 LNHDA and CDR2 SQIVND (reference sequence). V was clipped by 10 bases and J by 2 bases, with 17 bases between them.